The 10 T cell receptor beta chains reported below all come from one sample, sequenced in a study of blood T cell repertoires in COVID-19. The assay was immunoSEQ multiplex PCR, and TCRdb's table has in-frame clones only and misses some. The sample includes tens of thousands of clones, 70% to 85% of them seen just once. Sequenced input: peripheral blood. Receptors originate from a woman in her fifties or sixties with acute or convalescent COVID-19.

The CDR3 protein is CATRSLGTDTQYF. CDR3 sequence (DNA): TGTGCCACCAGGAGCCTTGGCACAGATACGCAGTATTTT. The V gene is TRBV7-9, the J gene TRBJ2-3; the D is unclear. Germline V gene data show CDR1 as SEHNR and CDR2 as FQNEAQ (reference sequence). The V gene lost 10 bases and the J gene lost 1 base, with 12 bases spanning the gap. This CDR3 is 13 amino acids long.

The chain joins TRBV5-4 to TRBJ2-2, with TRBD1 as a possible D gene (6 bases). The V end was cut by 4 bases, the J end by 4 bases, with 11 bases between. CDR1 SGHNT and CDR2 YYREEE come from the germline V gene (reference sequence). The CDR3 spans 14 residues. The CDR3 protein is CASSPRGSTGELFF. The CDR3 region has the DNA TGTGCCAGCAGCCCCAGGGGCAGCACCGGGGAGCTGTTTTTT.

The CDR3: CASSLVGDVATNEKLFF. The CDR3 DNA follows: TGTGCCAGCAGCTTGGTTGGAGATGTTGCAACTAATGAAAAACTGTTTTTT. This chain uses TRBV5-6 with TRBJ1-4; no definite D call. V lost 0 bases to trimming and J lost 0 bases, with 12 bases between them. The CDR3 runs to 17 residues. CDR1 SGHDT and CDR2 YYEEEE come from the germline V gene.

The chain is built from TRBV2 and TRBJ1-1, with TRBD1 matching 7 bases. The germline gives CDR1 SNHLY, CDR2 FYNNEI. The CDR3 runs 14 residues. V lost 5 bases and J lost 0; bases outside the gene matches: 3. The CDR3 loop is CASSRTGMNTEAFF. The CDR3 region has the DNA TGTGCCAGCAGTCGGACAGGCATGAACACTGAAGCTTTCTTT.

This clone appeared a single time. V gene TRBV7-9 combines with J gene TRBJ2-2; the D is unclear. The CDR3 sequence is 14 residues long. Germline V gene data show CDR1 as SEHNR and CDR2 as FQNEAQ (reference sequence). V lost 1 base and J 6 bases, leaving 9 bases between the germline ends. The CDR3 is CASSLELLAGELFF. CDR3 nucleotide sequence: TGTGCCAGCAGCTTAGAGTTGCTAGCCGGGGAGCTGTTTTTT.

The V call is TRBV2, the J call TRBJ1-1, with D uncertain. The ends were cut back, 3 bases at V and 4 bases at J, with 12 bases in the middle. The CDR3 length is 14 residues. Germline V lookup: CDR1 SNHLY, CDR2 FYNNEI. CDR3 protein: CASSEGGGITEAFF. CDR3 bases: TGTGCCAGCAGTGAGGGAGGAGGAATCACTGAAGCTTTCTTT. The variable domain in full, completed from reference TRBV2 and TRBJ1-1, reads EPEVTQTPSHQVTQMGQEVILRCVPISNHLYFYWYRQILGQKVEFLVSFYNNEISEKSEIFDDQFSVERPDGSNFTLKIRSTKLEDSAMYFCASSEGGGITEAFFGQGTRLTVV.

V and J are TRBV7-3 and TRBJ1-1; D is undetermined. Per germline, CDR1 SGHTA and CDR2 FQGTGA. The CDR3 has 14 amino acids. Trimming cost V 1 base and J 3 bases, with 9 bases left between them. The CDR3 loop reads CASSLNPRDTEAFF. DNA for the CDR3: TGTGCCAGCAGCTTAAACCCGAGGGACACTGAAGCTTTCTTT.

J is TRBJ2-7 and V is TRBV7-2, with TRBD1 matching over 9 bases. The CDR3 extends over 14 amino acids. Germline CDR1 reads SGHTA; CDR2 reads FQGNSA. J was trimmed by 6 bases and V by 3 bases; bases with no gene match: 6. CDR3 sequence reads: CASSFGTGRGEQYF. The CDR3 nucleotides are TGTGCCAGCAGCTTCGGGACAGGGCGGGGCGAGCAGTACTTC.

The chain uses TRBV5-8 and TRBJ2-7, with TRBD1 matching 8 bases. The CDR3 loop spans 15 amino acids. Germline CDR1 and CDR2: SGHTS and YDEGEE. After removal of 1 base from V and 4 bases from J, the junction contained 7 bases not matched to a gene. CDR3 protein: CASSLRGQVLYEQYF. The CDR3 DNA is TGTGCCAGCAGCTTGCGGGGACAGGTCCTATACGAGCAGTACTTC.

The J gene is TRBJ2-3, the V gene TRBV6-6, with TRBD2 matching 9 bases. There are 13 residues in the CDR3. Germline CDR1 and CDR2: MNHNY and SVGAGI (reference sequence). Trimming at V came to 8 bases and at J to 1 base, leaving 1 base not matched to a gene. In DNA form, the CDR3 reads TGTGCCAGCTGCGGGGGGGGCACAGATACGCAGTATTTT. Residues: CASCGGGTDTQYF.